The clone carrying this TCR beta chain was observed at least ten times. The authors prepared the TCRbeta library with unique molecular identifiers. TCRdb re-called the PCR reads with MiXCR, one entry per CDR3 protein. The profile shows roughly 160,000 distinct CDR3 sequences, around 10% of them singletons. This entry belongs to a study of T-cell reconstitution after alpha-beta-depleted transplantation in children. This sequence was found in a boy under 10 years old with acute myeloid leukemia, due to receive a stem cell transplant. Here the sequenced sample was PBMCs, taken before TCRalphabeta/CD19-depleted stem cell transplant.

CDR3 loop: CATSEGPVRGYTF. CDR3 in DNA: TGTGCCACCAGTGAGGGACCAGTAAGAGGCTACACCTTC. This chain uses TRBV24-1 with TRBJ1-2, with D perhaps matching TRBD1 (5 bases). Trimming took 4 bases from V and 8 from J, leaving 13 bases between them. The CDR3 length is 13 residues. Germline CDR1 KGHDR, CDR2 SFDVKD.